These T cell receptor beta chains were read from a single sample in a study of beta chain features in type 1 diabetes. Here immunoSEQ multiplex PCR was the method, and the copy in TCRdb shows in-frame clones only, minus some. The table has around 350,000 clones, roughly 12% seen once. The sequenced sample was naive CD4+ T cells from blood. All receptors come from a man aged 18 to 35 in good health. CDR3s include the opening cysteine and the closing phenylalanine or tryptophan. Each record gives: J gene, V gene, CDR3 protein.

>TRBJ2-2|TRBV5-1
CASRAGADAGELFF
>TRBJ1-1|TRBV25-1
CASSDIGLQGYTEAFF
>TRBJ2-2|TRBV5-8
CASSLVIRSVGELFF
>TRBJ2-1|TRBV5-4
CASSAGLYNEQFF
>TRBJ2-2|TRBV5-1
CASSSGGLNTGELFF
>TRBJ2-7|TRBV10-3
CASTGDAYEQYF
>TRBJ2-1|TRBV11-2
CASSTPGFAGTSYYNEQFF
>TRBJ2-7|TRBV7-2
CASRRAGGSRGEQYF
>TRBJ2-5|TRBV5-1
CASSRETQYF
>TRBJ2-7|TRBV2
CASSGTGTSGYEQYF
>TRBJ2-1|TRBV28
CASRLPGLAGGNEQFF
>TRBJ1-2|TRBV30
CAWSAGGGYYGYTF
>TRBJ2-3|TRBV11-3
CASSPGVRGDTQYF
>TRBJ2-3|TRBV7-8
CASRPLGLAGRTDTQYF
>TRBJ1-2|TRBV6-5
CASSYARARGYGYTF